The clone carrying this TCR beta chain was recorded many times. The data originate from a study of T cells in Graves' hyperthyroidism and ophthalmopathy. Trimming left V 6 bases short and J 6 bases short, with 17 bases between. Germline V gene lookup returns CDR1 SQVTM and CDR2 ANQGSEA. The CDR3 contains 13 residues. Researchers amplified the TCR beta CDR3 regions from RNA transcripts. RT-PCR in the first round (using the HTBI primer set) targeted the TCR CDR3. TCRdb called the multiplex PCR reads again in MiXCR, with one record for every CDR3 protein. The sample holds 650,000 to 700,000 distinct CDR3 sequences, 15% to 20% seen once.

This sequence originates from a man in his fifties with Graves' hyperthyroidism. This sequence joins TRBV29-1 and TRBJ1-1, with TRBD1 as a possible D gene (5 bases). The sample taken for sequencing was blood. In DNA, the CDR3 is TGCAGCGTCGACCATGGGACGGCGGCTGAAGCTTTCTTT. Protein sequence: CSVDHGTAAEAFF.